The rows below give T cell receptor beta chains drawn from one sample of a study of early T cells in non-severe SARS-CoV-2 infection. TCRdb reprocessed the 5' RACE reads via MiXCR and lists one record per CDR3 protein. The sample holds under 80,000 distinct CDR3 sequences, more than 9% seen once. Material: whole blood. These receptor sequences come from an adult who was a healthcare worker with PCR-confirmed SARS-CoV-2 infection or an uninfected control (not recorded which). Both conserved end residues are part of each CDR3. A D gene is named only where the DNA matches it firmly. Size values are once, few and many counts, or a class for expanded clones, and some rows have none.

many	TRBV10-3	TRBJ2-3	14	TRBD1	TGTGCCATCAGTAGGGGACAGGGCTTGGATACGCAGTATTTT	CAISRGQGLDTQYF
NA	TRBV6-1	TRBJ2-1	13	NA	TGTGCCAGCAGTCGATCCAAAGGGGATGAGCAGTTCTTC	CASSRSKGDEQFF
few	TRBV25-1	TRBJ1-4	13	NA	TGTGCCAGCAGTGAATTAACTAATGAAAAACTGTTTTTT	CASSELTNEKLFF
many	TRBV7-8	TRBJ1-2	14	NA	TGTGCCAGCAGCTTAGCCGGACAGAACTATGGCTACACCTTC	CASSLAGQNYGYTF
many	TRBV28	TRBJ2-1	14	NA	TGTGCCAGCAGCGCGTACCAGCTCGGGGATGAGCAGTTCTTC	CASSAYQLGDEQFF
medium-sized	TRBV5-6	TRBJ1-4	11	NA	TGTGCCAGCAGCTATAATGAAAAACTGTTTTTT	CASSYNEKLFF
many	TRBV11-2	TRBJ2-5	15	NA	TGTGCCAGCAGCTTAGGACAGGACCCTCGAGAGACCCAGTACTTC	CASSLGQDPRETQYF
many	TRBV3-1	TRBJ2-1	10	NA	TGTGCCACCGGGGGTATTGAGCAGTTCTTC	CATGGIEQFF
many	TRBV29-1	TRBJ2-3	14	TRBD2	TGCAGCGTTGTACGGACTAGCGGGAGCGATACGCAGTATTTT	CSVVRTSGSDTQYF
many	TRBV12-3/TRBV12-4	TRBJ1-5	14	TRBD1	TGTGCCAGCAGTGTAACAGGGGGCCATCAGCCCCAGCATTTT	CASSVTGGHQPQHF
many	TRBV11-3	TRBJ1-3	13	TRBD1	TGTGCCAGCAGCCGGACAGGAGGAAACACCATATATTTT	CASSRTGGNTIYF
few	TRBV5-4	TRBJ2-3	15	TRBD1	TGTGCCAGCAGCTACGGGACAGGGGGCAAAGATACGCAGTATTTT	CASSYGTGGKDTQYF
many	TRBV5-1	TRBJ2-3	17	TRBD1	TGCGCCAGCAGGATTTCACTACGGACAGGAAGCACAGATACGCAGTATTTT	CASRISLRTGSTDTQYF
many	TRBV30	TRBJ1-2	14	TRBD1	TGTGCCTGTCCGGGACAGTTTGAGAACTATGGCTACACCTTC	CACPGQFENYGYTF
few	TRBV5-4	TRBJ1-2	13	TRBD1	TGTGCCAGCAGCTCACAGGGGGCGCGGGGCTACACCTTC	CASSSQGARGYTF
NA	TRBV5-1	TRBJ2-1	15	TRBD2	TGCGCCAGCACCTTCCTAGCGGGCTCCGAGGATGAGCAGTTCTTC	CASTFLAGSEDEQFF
NA	TRBV29-1	TRBJ1-2	13	NA	TGCAGCGTTCGGACACACTCTAACTATGGCTACACCTTC	CSVRTHSNYGYTF
many	TRBV6-2/TRBV6-3	TRBJ2-3	14	TRBD2	TGTGCCAGCAGTTACGTCGCGGGAGCAGATACGCAGTATTTT	CASSYVAGADTQYF
NA	TRBV4-1	TRBJ2-3	17	TRBD2	TGCGCCAGCAGCCAGTCGGGACTAGCGATGGACACAGATACGCAGTATTTT	CASSQSGLAMDTDTQYF
few	TRBV3-1	TRBJ2-7	16	NA	TGTGCCAGCAGCCAGGGTTCTAGCGCCTTGGCCTACGAGCAGTACTTC	CASSQGSSALAYEQYF
many	TRBV3-1	TRBJ1-2	21	NA	TGTGCCAGCAGCCAAGAAAGATTTTCGGGTCGCCGGGGCCTTACCTTCTATGGCTACACCTTC	CASSQERFSGRRGLTFYGYTF
NA	TRBV6-1	TRBJ2-5	12	NA	TGTGCCAGCACCCTAGTTGCAGAGACCCAGTACTTC	CASTLVAETQYF
NA	TRBV29-1	TRBJ1-1	12	NA	TGCAGCGTTGAAGAGGGGAGAACTGAAGCTTTCTTT	CSVEEGRTEAFF
few	TRBV29-1	TRBJ1-2	14	NA	TGCAGCGTTGAAGAAGGGCGACCGTTCTATGGCTACACCTTC	CSVEEGRPFYGYTF
many	TRBV7-9	TRBJ1-5	16	NA	TGTGCCAGCAGCGCTGGTCGGGGACGGGGGAATCAGCCCCAGCATTTT	CASSAGRGRGNQPQHF
many	TRBV24-1	TRBJ2-3	14	TRBD1	TGTGCCTCGTCAGGGGGCAGCCGGACAGATACGCAGTATTTT	CASSGGSRTDTQYF
few	TRBV19	TRBJ2-1	15	TRBD2	TGTGCCAGTAGTACTCTAGCGGGAGGTGCCGGGGAGCAGTTCTTC	CASSTLAGGAGEQFF
few	TRBV7-9	TRBJ2-7	14	NA	TGTGCCAGCAGCGTGGGGACGGGGGTTGGCGAGCAGTACTTC	CASSVGTGVGEQYF
many	TRBV7-6	TRBJ1-1	14	NA	TGTGCCAGCAGCTTAGGGACACAGAACACTGAAGCTTTCTTT	CASSLGTQNTEAFF
many	TRBV2	TRBJ2-7	15	TRBD2	TGTGCCAGCTGCGCCGAACTAGCGGGAGCGTACGAGCAGTACTTC	CASCAELAGAYEQYF
few	TRBV29-1	TRBJ2-7	12	NA	TGCAGCGTAGGGGACACCACCTACGAGCAGTACTTC	CSVGDTTYEQYF
many	TRBV10-1	TRBJ2-2	15	NA	TGCGCCAGCGGGGCCGGAAAACTGAACACCGGGGAGCTGTTTTTT	CASGAGKLNTGELFF
many	TRBV30	TRBJ1-3	14	TRBD1	TGTGCCTGGAACAGGGGAAGAGCTGGAAACACCATATATTTT	CAWNRGRAGNTIYF
many	TRBV7-9	TRBJ2-7	14	TRBD1	TGTGCCAGCAGCTTGCCTATACAGGGGACCGAGCAGTACTTC	CASSLPIQGTEQYF
few	TRBV7-9	TRBJ2-7	13	NA	TGTGCCAGCAGCTTAGACAGGGTTGGCGAGCAGTACTTC	CASSLDRVGEQYF
many	TRBV10-3	TRBJ2-3	15	TRBD2	TGTGCCATCGGGCTGGGGAGCGGGGGCGGAGATACGCAGTATTTT	CAIGLGSGGGDTQYF
many	TRBV19	TRBJ1-5	14	NA	TGTGCCAGTGGAGGCCGCGGGGACAATCAGCCCCAGCATTTT	CASGGRGDNQPQHF
few	TRBV5-5	TRBJ2-1	15	TRBD2	TGTGCCAGCAACTTACATGGACTAGCGGGTTATGAGCAGTTCTTC	CASNLHGLAGYEQFF
many	TRBV5-1	TRBJ1-4	15	NA	TGCGCCAGCAGCCCTGATCCTGGGAGGAGTGAAAAACTGTTTTTT	CASSPDPGRSEKLFF
NA	TRBV7-2	TRBJ2-3	11	NA	TGTGCCAAAAAACCCTTGGATACGCAGTATTTT	CAKKPLDTQYF
many	TRBV7-2	TRBJ2-3	12	NA	TGTGCCAGCAGCTCGACTTCAGATACGCAGTATTTT	CASSSTSDTQYF
NA	TRBV7-3	TRBJ2-5	16	TRBD2	TGTGCCAGCAGCCTCTCTAGCGGGGGGGCCCAAGAGACCCAGTACTTC	CASSLSSGGAQETQYF
NA	TRBV29-1	TRBJ2-7	16	TRBD1	TGCAGCGTTGAAGATCGAGGGACAGCCGGCACCTACGAGCAGTACTTC	CSVEDRGTAGTYEQYF
NA	TRBV11-2	TRBJ1-2	18	TRBD1	TGTGCCAGCAGCCACATCCGACGAGGGACAGCTGGGAACTATGGCTACACCTTC	CASSHIRRGTAGNYGYTF
NA	TRBV6-1	TRBJ2-3	15	NA	TGTGCCAGCAGTGAAGGCGTCTTGAGCACAGATATGCAGTATTTT	CASSEGVLSTDMQYF